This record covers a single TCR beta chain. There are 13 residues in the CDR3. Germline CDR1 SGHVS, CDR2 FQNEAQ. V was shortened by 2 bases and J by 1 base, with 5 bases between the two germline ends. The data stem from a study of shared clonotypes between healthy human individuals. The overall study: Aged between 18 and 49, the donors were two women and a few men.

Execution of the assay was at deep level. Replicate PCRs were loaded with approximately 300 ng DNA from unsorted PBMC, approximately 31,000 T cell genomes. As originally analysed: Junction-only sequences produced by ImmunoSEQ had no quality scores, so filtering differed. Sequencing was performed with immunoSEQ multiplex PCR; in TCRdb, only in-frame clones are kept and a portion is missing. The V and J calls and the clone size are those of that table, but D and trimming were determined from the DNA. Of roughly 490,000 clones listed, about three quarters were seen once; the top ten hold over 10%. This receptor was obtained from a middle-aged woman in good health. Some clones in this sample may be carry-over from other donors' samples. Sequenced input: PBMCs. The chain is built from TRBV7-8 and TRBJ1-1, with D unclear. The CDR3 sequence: CASSLRRNTEAFF. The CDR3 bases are TGTGCCAGCAGCTTAAGGAGGAACACTGAAGCTTTCTTT.